This T cell receptor (beta chain) was captured in a study of post-analysis software for immune sequencing data. Overall study findings and caveats: F measure showed strong co-clustering of same-batch samples.

cDNA libraries for TCR beta contained unique molecular identifiers. TCRdb used MiXCR to reprocess the PCR reads, holding one entry per CDR3 protein. The data contain over 150,000 distinct CDR3 sequences, about 30% of them singletons. Regarding this clonotype: The target antigen is unknown.

This TCR was sampled from a girl aged 5 to 17 with multiple sclerosis. Sequenced: blood.

CDR3 in DNA: TGTGCCAGCAGTTTTGGCGCAGGGGGGGACGAGCAGTACTTC. As protein: CASSFGAGGDEQYF. The chain is built from TRBV12-3 or TRBV12-4 and TRBJ2-7; either TRBD1 or TRBD2 may fit D (7 bases each). Trimming shortened V by 3 bases and J by 5 bases, and 14 bases separated the two germline ends. The CDR3 loop spans 14 amino acids.